The 20 T cell receptor beta chains presented below share a single source sample, sequenced in a study of beta chain features in type 1 diabetes. As every portion of the isolated RNA was reverse transcribed, the sequencing read expressed TCRB transcripts. Clones were sequenced by immunoSEQ multiplex PCR, and TCRdb holds only the in-frame ones, with some missing. The sample includes about 450,000 clones, roughly an eighth seen only once; the top ten take more than 0.045%. Sequences were obtained from naive CD4+ T cells from blood. These receptors were collected from a woman aged 18 to 35 in good health.

With regard to this clone: Other DNA sequences in this specimen translate into the identical CDR3. The chain uses TRBV29-1 and TRBJ1-2, with a possible D match to TRBD1 (5 bases). The CDR3 totals 13 residues. The V end was cut by 4 bases, the J end by 3 bases, with 12 bases between. The V gene's germline CDR1 is SQVTM and CDR2 ANQGSEA. In nucleotides, the CDR3 is TGCAGCGTTGTACCGGGGCTCGACTATGGCTACACCTTC. Translated, it gives CSVVPGLDYGYTF.

In its sample, this clone was seen a few times. The V and J genes are TRBV28 and TRBJ1-6, with 8 positions matching TRBD1. Trimming cost V 6 bases and J 7 bases; bases outside gene matches: 8. This CDR3 contains 15 residues. CDR1 MDHEN and CDR2 SYDVKM come from the germline V gene. The chain's CDR3 is CASRYKDRENSPLHF. CDR3 DNA sequence: TGTGCCAGCAGATATAAGGACAGGGAAAATTCACCCCTCCACTTT.

The CDR3 loop is CSATEVYEQYV. The CDR3 nucleotides are TGCAGTGCCACCGAGGTCTACGAGCAGTACGTC. V gene TRBV20-1 combines with J gene TRBJ2-7; D not certain. Germline CDR1 reads DFQATT; CDR2 reads SNEGSKA (reference sequence). The CDR3 contains 11 residues. V lost 6 bases, J lost 3 bases, and 9 bases lay in between.

The table lists this clone with a few counts. This sequence joins TRBV29-1 and TRBJ2-1, with TRBD1 matching over 7 bases. The germline CDR1 and CDR2 sequences are SQVTM and ANQGSEA. This CDR3 has 16 residues. The junction had 8 bases not matched to a gene; V was cut back by 3 bases and J by 0 bases. CDR3 sequence reads: CSVDLQTGASYNEQFF. CDR3 sequence (DNA): TGCAGCGTTGATCTTCAAACAGGGGCCTCCTACAATGAGCAGTTCTTC.

The V gene is TRBV6-5, the J gene TRBJ1-6; maybe TRBD1 (6 bases). CDR3 length equals 15 residues. Between the trimmed V and J ends, which lost 5 bases and 7 bases, there was a span of 15 bases. Germline-derived CDR1 and CDR2 are MNHEY and SVGAGI. CDR3 protein: CASSPETGRNSPLHF. CDR3 nucleotides: TGTGCCAGCAGTCCAGAGACAGGCCGGAATTCACCCCTCCACTTT.

This clone was picked up a small number of times. The chain couples TRBV7-9 to TRBJ1-4, with D possibly TRBD1 on 6 matching bases. V dropped 6 bases and J dropped 3 bases, with 11 bases sitting between them. The CDR3 runs to 14 residues. Germline CDR1 SEHNR, CDR2 FQNEAQ (reference sequence). As DNA, the CDR3 is TGTGCCAGCAGTTCGGGGGCAGCTAATGAAAAACTGTTTTTT. Translating gives CASSSGAANEKLFF.

The rearrangement uses TRBV2 and TRBJ1-6; 8 bases fit TRBD1. Germline V lookup: CDR1 SNHLY, CDR2 FYNNEI. The CDR3 is 16 residues long. V dropped 5 bases and J dropped 0; count of bases not matched to a gene: 3. Written as DNA, the CDR3 is TGTGCCAGCAGTTTTACAGGGGGCTCCTATAATTCACCCCTCCACTTT. Its protein product is CASSFTGGSYNSPLHF.

As concerns this clone: Other DNA sequences within the sample encode an identical CDR3. The chain has TRBV29-1 and TRBJ1-4; D ambiguous. V lost 4 bases, J lost 5 bases, and 5 bases lay in between. The CDR3 has 11 residues. Germline V lookup: CDR1 SQVTM, CDR2 ANQGSEA. CDR3 sequence reads: CSVGGNEKLFF. DNA for the CDR3: TGCAGCGTTGGCGGGAATGAAAAACTGTTTTTT.

This clone was counted between two and nine times. Other DNA sequences in the sample encode the same CDR3. This chain joins TRBV5-1 and TRBJ2-2, with D hard to call. The V end lost 0 bases, the J end lost 1 base, and 4 bases lay between the germline ends. From germline, CDR1 is SGHRS and CDR2 YFSETQ. This CDR3 is 14 amino acids long. The CDR3 loop is CASSLGQNTGELFF. The CDR3 DNA sequence: TGCGCCAGCAGCTTGGGACAGAACACCGGGGAGCTGTTTTTT. The whole variable domain, filled in from reference TRBV5-1 and TRBJ2-2, reads KAGVTQTPRYLIKTRGQQVTLSCSPISGHRSVSWYQQTPGQGLQFLFEYFSETQRNKGNFPGRFSGRQFSNSRSEMNVSTLELGDSALYLCASSLGQNTGELFFGEGSRLTVL.

As DNA, the CDR3 is TGTGCCAGCAGTGGATACAGGGCAGACTCCTACAATGAGCAGTTCTTC. Translated: CASSGYRADSYNEQFF. The V call is TRBV25-1, the J call TRBJ2-1; D is perhaps TRBD1 (6 bases). V was pared by 4 bases and J by 0 bases, with 13 bases between. The CDR3 has 16 residues. CDR1 is MGHDK, CDR2 SYGVNS, per germline.

This clone was detected a few times. Other DNA sequences in this specimen translate into the identical CDR3. This chain connects TRBV9 to TRBJ2-3; D uncertain. The CDR3 spans 14 residues. V was cut by 0 bases and J by 6 bases, with 11 bases left in between. The germline gives CDR1 SGDLS, CDR2 YYNGEE. CDR3 bases: TGTGCCAGCAGCGTAGCCGGTTCATCGGATACGCAGTATTTT. Translation: CASSVAGSSDTQYF.

Only a few counts were recorded for this clone. V usage is TRBV7-6 and J usage is TRBJ2-5; no clear D gene. Germline CDR1 SGHVS, CDR2 FNYEAQ. Trimming took 5 bases from V and 2 from J, leaving 6 bases between them. The length of the CDR3 is 12 residues. CDR3 loop: CASSRPQETQYF. DNA of the CDR3: TGTGCCAGCAGCAGACCACAAGAGACCCAGTACTTC.

This clone was counted a few times. The rearrangement joins TRBV6-6 to TRBJ1-6; no firm D call. Deletions cut 7 bases from V and 13 bases from J, with 14 bases between. The CDR3 spans 12 residues. CDR1 and CDR2 from the germline V gene are MNHNY and SVGAGI (reference sequence). CDR3 coding DNA: TGTGCCAGCAAGGGCACCAGTCGGCCCCTCCACTTT. Its translation is CASKGTSRPLHF.

V and J are TRBV10-3 and TRBJ2-1; 8 nucleotides agree with TRBD2. This CDR3 comprises 14 residues. V gave up 5 bases and J gave up 5 bases; unmatched junction bases: 5. CDR1 and CDR2 (germline): ENHRY, SYGVKD. CDR3 protein: CAISRGGSDNEQFF. The DNA for the CDR3 is TGTGCCATCAGTCGCGGGGGGTCAGACAATGAGCAGTTCTTC.

This rearrangement joins TRBV7-2 to TRBJ2-2; TRBD1 matches at 7 bases. V trimming: 1 base; J trimming: 10 bases; junction bases outside the gene matches: 6. The CDR3 contains 14 residues. Germline CDR1 is SGHTA and CDR2 is FQGNSA. DNA for the CDR3: TGTGCCAGCAGCTTAGGCTGGACAGGCTTGGAGCTGTTTTTT. Encoded protein: CASSLGWTGLELFF. The whole variable domain, remainder taken from reference TRBV7-2 and TRBJ2-2, is GAGVSQSPSNKVTEKGKDVELRCDPISGHTALYWYRQSLGQGLEFLIYFQGNSAPDKSGLPSDRFSAERTGGSVSTLTIQRTQQEDSAVYLCASSLGWTGLELFFGEGSRLTVL.

The rearrangement joins TRBV2 to TRBJ2-7, with D perhaps matching TRBD1 (5 bases). Germline CDR1 is SNHLY and CDR2 is FYNNEI. V lost 5 bases and J 8 bases, leaving 16 bases between the germline ends. The CDR3 runs to 13 residues. The CDR3 DNA reads TGTGCCAGCAGTATACCTGAAGACAGTAAGCAGTACTTC. This translates into CASSIPEDSKQYF.

The chain employs TRBV6-5 and TRBJ1-2; D is undetermined. This CDR3 contains 14 residues. CDR1 is MNHEY, CDR2 SVGAGI, per germline. Trimming cost V 2 bases and J 0 bases, with 7 bases left between them. Here the CDR3 DNA reads TGTGCCAGCAGTTACGCGGGAACTAACTATGGCTACACCTTC. As protein: CASSYAGTNYGYTF.

V usage is TRBV10-3 and J usage is TRBJ2-1, with TRBD1 as a possible D gene (6 bases). CDR1 is ENHRY and CDR2 is SYGVKD in the germline V gene. CDR3 size: 12 residues. Trimming removed 5 bases from V and 5 bases from J, with 7 bases in between. The CDR3 loop is CAISPGDNEQFF. The CDR3 region has the DNA TGTGCCATCAGTCCAGGGGACAATGAGCAGTTCTTC.

This chain joins TRBV6-5 and TRBJ1-3; D unresolved. CDR3 length: 14 amino acids. Trimming took off 2 bases at V and 0 bases at J, with 5 bases between the two ends. Germline CDR1 reads MNHEY; CDR2 reads SVGAGI. In DNA, the CDR3 is TGTGCCAGCAGTTACGGCAGCTCTGGAAACACCATATATTTT. Translated: CASSYGSSGNTIYF.

This clone was seen ten or more times. The chain recombines TRBV30 with TRBJ2-5; D gene ambiguous. The CDR3 consists of 13 residues. V was pared by 1 base and J by 4 bases, with 10 bases between. Germline V lookup: CDR1 GTSNPN, CDR2 SVGIG (reference sequence). The CDR3 sequence is CAWSGGFGETQYF. The CDR3 DNA sequence: TGTGCCTGGAGTGGGGGATTCGGAGAGACCCAGTACTTC.